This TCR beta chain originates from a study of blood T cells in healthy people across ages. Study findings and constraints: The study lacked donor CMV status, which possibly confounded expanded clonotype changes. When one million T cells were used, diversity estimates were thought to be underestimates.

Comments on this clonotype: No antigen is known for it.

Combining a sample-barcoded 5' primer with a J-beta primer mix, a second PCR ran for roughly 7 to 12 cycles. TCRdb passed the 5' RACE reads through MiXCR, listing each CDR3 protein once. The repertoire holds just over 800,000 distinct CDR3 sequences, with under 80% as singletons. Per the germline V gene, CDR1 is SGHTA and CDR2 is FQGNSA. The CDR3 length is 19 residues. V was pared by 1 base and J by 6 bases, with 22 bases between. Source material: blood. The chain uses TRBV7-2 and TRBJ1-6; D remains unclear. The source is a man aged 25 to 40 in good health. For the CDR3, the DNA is TGTGCCAGCAGCTTAGTAGGTTGGTGGGCAGGCGAACTTAATTCACCCCTCCACTTT. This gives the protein CASSLVGWWAGELNSPLHF.